The TCR beta chain described here comes from a study of OX40 agonist ivuxolimab in advanced cancers. Germline values: CDR1 SGHRS, CDR2 YFSETQ. Trimming shortened V by 2 bases and J by 1 base, and 10 bases separated the two germline ends. CDR3 length: 15 residues. Sequencing was performed with immunoSEQ multiplex PCR; in TCRdb, only in-frame clones are kept and a portion is missing. The sample includes tens of thousands of clones, 65% to 85% of them seen just once. V is TRBV5-1 and J is TRBJ2-1; D ambiguous. The source is an adult with an advanced solid tumor such as melanoma, head and neck, liver or kidney cancer. The source material was CD4+ or CD8+ T cells sorted from blood, sampled in a trial of the OX40 agonist ivuxolimab. The CDR3 nucleotides are TGCGCCAGCAGCTTCATATTTGGGTCCTACAATGAGCAGTTCTTC. Encoded protein: CASSFIFGSYNEQFF. The whole variable domain, filled in from reference TRBV5-1 and TRBJ2-1, reads KAGVTQTPRYLIKTRGQQVTLSCSPISGHRSVSWYQQTPGQGLQFLFEYFSETQRNKGNFPGRFSGRQFSNSRSEMNVSTLELGDSALYLCASSFIFGSYNEQFFGPGTRLTVL.